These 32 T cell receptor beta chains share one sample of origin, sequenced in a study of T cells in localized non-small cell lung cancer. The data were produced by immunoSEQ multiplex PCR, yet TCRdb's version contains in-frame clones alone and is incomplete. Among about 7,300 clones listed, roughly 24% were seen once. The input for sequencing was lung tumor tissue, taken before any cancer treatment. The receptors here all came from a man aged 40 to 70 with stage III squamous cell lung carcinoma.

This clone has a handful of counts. The CDR3 DNA is TGTGCCAGCAGTGTGACATCTAACTATGGCTACACCTTC. As protein: CASSVTSNYGYTF. This chain links TRBV7-2 with TRBJ1-2; D is uncertain. The germline gives CDR1 SGHTA, CDR2 FQGNSA. V lost 6 bases and J 0 bases, leaving 8 bases between the germline ends. The CDR3 loop spans 13 amino acids.

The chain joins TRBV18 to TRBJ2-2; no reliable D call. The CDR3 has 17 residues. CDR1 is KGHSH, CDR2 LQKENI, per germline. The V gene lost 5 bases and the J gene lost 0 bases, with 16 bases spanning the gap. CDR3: CASSGLLGSTNTGELFF. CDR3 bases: TGTGCCAGCTCAGGATTGTTGGGTTCCACGAACACCGGGGAGCTGTTTTTT.

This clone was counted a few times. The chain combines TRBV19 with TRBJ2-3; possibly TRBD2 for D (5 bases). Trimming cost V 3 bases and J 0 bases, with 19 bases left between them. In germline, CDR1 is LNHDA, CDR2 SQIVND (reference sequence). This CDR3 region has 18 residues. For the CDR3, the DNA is TGTGCCAGTAGTATTAACCGGAGGATCCGGACGAGCACAGATACGCAGTATTTT. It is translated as CASSINRRIRTSTDTQYF.

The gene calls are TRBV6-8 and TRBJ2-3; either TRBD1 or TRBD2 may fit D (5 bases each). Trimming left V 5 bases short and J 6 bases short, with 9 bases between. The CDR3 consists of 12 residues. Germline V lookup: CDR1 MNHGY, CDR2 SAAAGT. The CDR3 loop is CASSDWGDTQYF. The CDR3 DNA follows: TGTGCCAGCAGTGACTGGGGGGATACGCAGTATTTT.

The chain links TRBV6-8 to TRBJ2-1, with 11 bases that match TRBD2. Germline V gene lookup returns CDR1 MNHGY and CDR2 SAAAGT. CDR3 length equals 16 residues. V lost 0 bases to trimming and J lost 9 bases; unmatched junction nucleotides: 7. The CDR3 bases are TGTGCCAGCAGTTACTCCACTAGCGGGAGTACCAGTGAGCAGTTCTTC. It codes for CASSYSTSGSTSEQFF.

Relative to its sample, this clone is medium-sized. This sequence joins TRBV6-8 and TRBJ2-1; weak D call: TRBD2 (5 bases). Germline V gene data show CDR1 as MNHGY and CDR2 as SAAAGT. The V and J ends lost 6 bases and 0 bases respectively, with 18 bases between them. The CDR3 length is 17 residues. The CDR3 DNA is TGTGCCAGCAGATCCCTCTTTTCGGGGTTCTCCTACAATGAGCAGTTCTTC. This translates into CASRSLFSGFSYNEQFF.

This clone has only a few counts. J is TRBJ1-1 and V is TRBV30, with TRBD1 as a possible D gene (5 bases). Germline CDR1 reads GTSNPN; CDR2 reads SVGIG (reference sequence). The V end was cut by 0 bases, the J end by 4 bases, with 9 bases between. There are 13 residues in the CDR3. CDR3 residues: CAWSVQALTEAFF. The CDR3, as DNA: TGTGCCTGGAGTGTACAGGCCCTCACTGAAGCTTTCTTT.

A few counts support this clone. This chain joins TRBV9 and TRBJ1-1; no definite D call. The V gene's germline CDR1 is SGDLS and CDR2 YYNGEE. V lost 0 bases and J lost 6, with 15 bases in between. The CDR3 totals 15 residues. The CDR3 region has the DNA TGTGCCAGCAGCGTAGAGGGCAGGTTAATGTCTGAAGCTTTCTTT. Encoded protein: CASSVEGRLMSEAFF.

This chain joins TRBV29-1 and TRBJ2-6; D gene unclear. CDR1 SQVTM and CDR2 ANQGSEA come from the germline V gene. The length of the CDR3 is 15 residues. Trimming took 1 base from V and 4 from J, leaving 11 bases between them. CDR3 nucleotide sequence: TGCAGCGTTGAAGGGGTAGGGCTCGGGGCCAACGTCCTGACTTTC. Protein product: CSVEGVGLGANVLTF.

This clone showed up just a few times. The CDR3 sequence is CASRRDRGSYEQYF. CDR3 DNA: TGTGCCAGCAGGAGGGACAGGGGGTCCTACGAGCAGTACTTC. This chain links TRBV6-8 with TRBJ2-7; 11 bases are shared with TRBD1. Trimming at V came to 6 bases and at J to 1 base, leaving 2 bases not matched to a gene. CDR1 is MNHGY, CDR2 SAAAGT, per germline. The CDR3 is 14 residues long.

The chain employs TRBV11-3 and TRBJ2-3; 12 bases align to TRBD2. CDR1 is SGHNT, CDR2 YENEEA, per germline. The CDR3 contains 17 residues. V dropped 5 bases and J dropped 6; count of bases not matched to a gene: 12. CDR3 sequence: CASSQASSGRAWDTQYF. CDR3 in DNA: TGTGCCAGCAGCCAAGCTTCTAGCGGGAGGGCCTGGGATACGCAGTATTTT.

The CDR3 is CASSPTGRPYEQYF. The CDR3 DNA reads TGTGCCAGCAGCCCGACCGGACGGCCCTACGAGCAGTACTTC. V and J are TRBV11-3 and TRBJ2-7; D gene ambiguous. The germline gives CDR1 SGHNT, CDR2 YENEEA. This CDR3 has 14 amino acids. The ends were cut back, 5 bases at V and 2 bases at J, with 13 bases in the middle.

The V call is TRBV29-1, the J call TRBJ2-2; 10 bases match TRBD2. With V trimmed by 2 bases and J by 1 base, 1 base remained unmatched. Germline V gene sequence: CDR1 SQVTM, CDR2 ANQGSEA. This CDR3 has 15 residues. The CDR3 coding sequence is TGCAGCGTTGAACTAGCGGGAGTGAACACCGGGGAGCTGTTTTTT. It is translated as CSVELAGVNTGELFF.

The chain's CDR3 is CASANPLGRGPERAFF. In DNA form, the CDR3 reads TGTGCCAGTGCTAACCCCCTAGGGAGGGGTCCGGAGAGAGCTTTCTTT. The chain couples TRBV19 to TRBJ1-1, with a weak D call TRBD1 (5 bases). CDR1 and CDR2 (germline): LNHDA, SQIVND (reference sequence). This CDR3 is built from 16 residues. Trimming removed 8 bases from V and 10 bases from J, with 29 bases in between.

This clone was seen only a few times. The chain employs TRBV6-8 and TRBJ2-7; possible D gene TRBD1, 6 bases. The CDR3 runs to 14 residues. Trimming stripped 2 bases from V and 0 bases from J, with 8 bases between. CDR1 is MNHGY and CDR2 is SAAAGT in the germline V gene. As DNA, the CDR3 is TGTGCCAGCAGTTACGCACAGGGCTCCTACGAGCAGTACTTC. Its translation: CASSYAQGSYEQYF.

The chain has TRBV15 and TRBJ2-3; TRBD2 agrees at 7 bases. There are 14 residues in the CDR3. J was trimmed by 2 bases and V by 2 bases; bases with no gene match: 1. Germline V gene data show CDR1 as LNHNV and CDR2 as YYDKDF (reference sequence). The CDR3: CATSRLAATDTQYF. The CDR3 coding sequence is TGTGCCACCAGCAGACTAGCGGCCACAGATACGCAGTATTTT. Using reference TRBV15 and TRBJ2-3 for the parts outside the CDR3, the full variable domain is DAMVIQNPRYQVTQFGKPVTLSCSQTLNHNVMYWYQQKSSQAPKLLFHYYDKDFNNEADTPDNFQSRRPNTSFCFLDIRSPGLGDTAMYLCATSRLAATDTQYFGPGTRLTVL.

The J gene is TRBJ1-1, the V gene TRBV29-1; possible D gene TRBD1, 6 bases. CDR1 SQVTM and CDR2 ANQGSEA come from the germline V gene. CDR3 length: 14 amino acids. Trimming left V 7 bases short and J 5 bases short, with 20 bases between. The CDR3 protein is CSGTRGVDGTEAFF. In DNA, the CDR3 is TGCAGCGGAACAAGGGGGGTGGATGGTACTGAAGCTTTCTTT.

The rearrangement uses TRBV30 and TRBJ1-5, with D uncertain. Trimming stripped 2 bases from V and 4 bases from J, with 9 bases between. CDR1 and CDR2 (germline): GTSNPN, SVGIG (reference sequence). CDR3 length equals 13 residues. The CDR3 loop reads CAWSSGINQPQHF. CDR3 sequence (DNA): TGTGCCTGGAGTTCGGGGATTAATCAGCCCCAGCATTTT.

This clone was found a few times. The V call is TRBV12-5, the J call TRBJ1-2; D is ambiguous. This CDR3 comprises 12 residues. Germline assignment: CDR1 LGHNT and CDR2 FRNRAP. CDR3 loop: CAASRDNYGYTF. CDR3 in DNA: TGTGCCGCCTCGCGGGATAACTATGGCTACACCTTC.

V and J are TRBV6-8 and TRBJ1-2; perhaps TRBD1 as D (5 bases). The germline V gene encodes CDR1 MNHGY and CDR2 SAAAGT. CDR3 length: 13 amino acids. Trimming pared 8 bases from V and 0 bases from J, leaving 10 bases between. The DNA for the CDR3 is TGTGCCAGCTCCAGGGCAGCTAACTATGGCTACACCTTC. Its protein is CASSRAANYGYTF.

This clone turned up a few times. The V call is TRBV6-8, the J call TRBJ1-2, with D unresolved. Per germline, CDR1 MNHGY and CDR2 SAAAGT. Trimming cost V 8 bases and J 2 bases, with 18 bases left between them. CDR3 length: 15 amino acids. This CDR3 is CASSPDGVTNYGYTF. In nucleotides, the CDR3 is TGTGCCAGCTCCCCTGACGGGGTAACGAACTATGGCTACACCTTC.

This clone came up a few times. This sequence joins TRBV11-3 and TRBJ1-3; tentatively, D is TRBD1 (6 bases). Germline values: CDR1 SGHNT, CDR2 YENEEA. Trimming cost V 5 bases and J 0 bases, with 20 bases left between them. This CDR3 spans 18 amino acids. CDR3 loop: CASSTRTGQGSSGNTIYF. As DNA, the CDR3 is TGTGCCAGCAGCACCCGCACGGGGCAGGGGAGCTCTGGAAACACCATATATTTT.

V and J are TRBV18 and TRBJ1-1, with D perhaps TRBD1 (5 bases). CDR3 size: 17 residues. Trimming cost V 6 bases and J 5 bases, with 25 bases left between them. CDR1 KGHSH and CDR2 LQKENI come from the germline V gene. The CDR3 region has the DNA TGTGCCAGCTCCTCATCAAGGCAAGAGGGGCCGAGGACTGAAGCTTTCTTT. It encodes CASSSSRQEGPRTEAFF.

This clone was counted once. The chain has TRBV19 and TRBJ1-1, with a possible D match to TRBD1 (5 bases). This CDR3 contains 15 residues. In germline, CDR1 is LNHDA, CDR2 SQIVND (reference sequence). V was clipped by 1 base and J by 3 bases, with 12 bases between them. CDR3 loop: CASSIVGVQDTEAFF. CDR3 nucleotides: TGTGCCAGTAGTATAGTAGGGGTCCAGGACACTGAAGCTTTCTTT.

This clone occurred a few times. CDR3 bases: TGTGCCAGCAGTCTAAACAAAAATCAGCCCCAGCATTTT. Its translation: CASSLNKNQPQHF. This chain links TRBV28 with TRBJ1-5; D is ambiguous. Germline V lookup: CDR1 MDHEN, CDR2 SYDVKM. The CDR3 contains 13 residues. Trimming took off 5 bases at V and 4 bases at J, with 9 bases between the two ends.

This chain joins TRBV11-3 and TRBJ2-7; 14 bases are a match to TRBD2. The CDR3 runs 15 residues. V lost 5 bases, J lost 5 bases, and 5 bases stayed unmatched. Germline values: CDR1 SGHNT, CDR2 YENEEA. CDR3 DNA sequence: TGTGCCAGCAGCCAGGGACTAGCGGGAGACAACGAGCAGTACTTC. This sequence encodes CASSQGLAGDNEQYF.

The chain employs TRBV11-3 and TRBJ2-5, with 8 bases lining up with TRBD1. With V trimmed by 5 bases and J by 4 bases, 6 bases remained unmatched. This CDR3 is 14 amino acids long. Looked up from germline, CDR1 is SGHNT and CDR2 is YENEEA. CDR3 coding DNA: TGTGCCAGCAGCCGGACAGGGCGGGGAGAGACCCAGTACTTC. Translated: CASSRTGRGETQYF.

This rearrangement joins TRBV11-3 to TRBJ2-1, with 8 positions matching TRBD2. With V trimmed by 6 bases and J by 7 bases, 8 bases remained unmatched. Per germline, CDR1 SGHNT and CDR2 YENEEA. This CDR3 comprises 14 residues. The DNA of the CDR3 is TGTGCCAGCAGTTCTGGCGGGGGGTGGAATGAGCAGTTCTTC. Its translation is CASSSGGGWNEQFF.

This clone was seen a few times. For the CDR3, the DNA is TGTGCCAGCAGCACCGACCCGGGACAGGGATACAATGAGCAGTTCTTC. It yields the protein CASSTDPGQGYNEQFF. The chain joins TRBV11-3 to TRBJ2-1, with 9 bases matching TRBD1. Germline V gives CDR1 SGHNT, CDR2 YENEEA. This CDR3 spans 16 amino acids. Trimming at V came to 5 bases and at J to 4 bases, leaving 9 bases not matched to a gene.

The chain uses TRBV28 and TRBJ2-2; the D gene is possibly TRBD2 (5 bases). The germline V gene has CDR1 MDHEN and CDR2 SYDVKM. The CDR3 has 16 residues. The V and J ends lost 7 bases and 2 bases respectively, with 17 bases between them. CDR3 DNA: TGTGCCAGCACCATCGTTGGAGGCGTTAACACCGGGGAGCTGTTTTTT. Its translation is CASTIVGGVNTGELFF.

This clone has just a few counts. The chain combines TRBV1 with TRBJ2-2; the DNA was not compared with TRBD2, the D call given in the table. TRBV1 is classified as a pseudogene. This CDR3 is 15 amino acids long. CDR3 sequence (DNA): TGCGCCAGCAGCCAAAGTACGGGTGTTCCCGGGGAGCTGTTTTTT. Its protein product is CASSQSTGVPGELFF.

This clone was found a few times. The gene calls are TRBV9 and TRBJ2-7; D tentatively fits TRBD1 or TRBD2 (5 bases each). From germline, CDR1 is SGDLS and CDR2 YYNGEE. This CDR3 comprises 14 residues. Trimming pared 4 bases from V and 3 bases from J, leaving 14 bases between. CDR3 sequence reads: CASSTDWDGYEQYF. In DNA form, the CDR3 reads TGTGCCAGCAGCACCGACTGGGACGGCTACGAGCAGTACTTC.